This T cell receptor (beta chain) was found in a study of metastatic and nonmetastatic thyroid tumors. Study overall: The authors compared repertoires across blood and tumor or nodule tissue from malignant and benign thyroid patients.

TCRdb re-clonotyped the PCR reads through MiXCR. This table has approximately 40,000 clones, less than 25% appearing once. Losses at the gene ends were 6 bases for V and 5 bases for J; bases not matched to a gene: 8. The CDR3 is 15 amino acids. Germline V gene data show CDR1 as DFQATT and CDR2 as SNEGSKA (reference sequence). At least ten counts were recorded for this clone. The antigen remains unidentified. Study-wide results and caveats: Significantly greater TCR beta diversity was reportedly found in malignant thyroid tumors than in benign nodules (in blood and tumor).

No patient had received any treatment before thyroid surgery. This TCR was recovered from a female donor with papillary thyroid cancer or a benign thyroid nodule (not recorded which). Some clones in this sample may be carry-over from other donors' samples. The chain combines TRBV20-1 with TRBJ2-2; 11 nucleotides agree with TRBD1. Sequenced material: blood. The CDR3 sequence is CSATGQGAETGELFF. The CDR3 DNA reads TGCAGTGCCACCGGACAGGGGGCCGAGACCGGGGAGCTGTTTTTT.